This T cell receptor beta chain was recorded in a study of blood T cell repertoires in COVID-19. Study information: Spain, Italy and the United States supplied samples that represented acute and convalescent COVID-19. PBMCs, B-cell-depleted T cells, or T cells provided the cDNA or gDNA that made up the material.

This CDR3 region has 13 residues. CDR1 GTSNPN and CDR2 SVGIG come from the germline V gene (reference sequence). Trimming cost V 3 bases and J 8 bases; bases outside gene matches: 9. The authors' processing: Counts of nucleated cells, estimated from reference gene primer amplification, were obtained. Sequencing was performed with immunoSEQ multiplex PCR; in TCRdb, only in-frame clones are kept and a portion is missing. That table supplies the V and J calls and clone size; D and trimming were determined from the DNA. In the table there are 110,000 to 150,000 clones, around 79% of which are singletons.

The sequenced sample consisted of peripheral blood. The chain carries TRBV30 and TRBJ1-2; 7 bases map to TRBD1. The receptor comes from a man aged 50 to 59 with active or convalescent COVID-19. The CDR3: CAWRHKGAEGYTF. The CDR3 DNA reads as TGTGCCTGGAGGCATAAGGGGGCAGAAGGCTACACCTTC.